This T cell receptor beta chain is drawn from a study of blood T cell repertoires in COVID-19. In the study overall: The United States, Italy and Spain were the sources of the acute and convalescent COVID-19 samples. From T cells, B-cell-depleted T cells, or PBMCs came the material, which was cDNA or gDNA.

In the authors' methods: Cell counts per sample came from amplifying reference gene primers. Profiling relied on immunoSEQ multiplex PCR, and the TCRdb table lists in-frame clones only, not all of them. That table furnishes V, J and clone size, whereas the DNA furnished D and trimming. The data contain about 230,000 clones, 80% to 90% of them singletons. The CDR3 is 13 residues long. Trimming pared 1 base from V and 1 base from J, leaving 4 bases between. Germline V gene data show CDR1 as KGHSH and CDR2 as LQKENI. The sequencing sample was made of peripheral blood. The chain recombines TRBV18 with TRBJ2-5; D unresolved. The origin of this receptor is a woman of 80 years or more with active or convalescent COVID-19. The CDR3 nucleotides read TGTGCCAGCTCACCACTCGGCCAAGAGACCCAGTACTTC. Protein product: CASSPLGQETQYF.